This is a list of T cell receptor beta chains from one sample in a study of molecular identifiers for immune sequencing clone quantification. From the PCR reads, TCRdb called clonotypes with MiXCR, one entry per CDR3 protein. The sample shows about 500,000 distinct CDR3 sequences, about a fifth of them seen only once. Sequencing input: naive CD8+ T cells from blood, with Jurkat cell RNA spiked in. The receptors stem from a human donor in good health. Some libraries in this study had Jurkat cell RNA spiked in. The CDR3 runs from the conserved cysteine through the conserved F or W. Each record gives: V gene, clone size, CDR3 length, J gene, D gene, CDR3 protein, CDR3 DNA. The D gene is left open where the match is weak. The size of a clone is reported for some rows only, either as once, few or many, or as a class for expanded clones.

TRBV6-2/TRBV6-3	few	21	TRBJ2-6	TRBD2	CASSYRPTILAGGGGANVLTF	TGTGCCAGCAGTTACAGACCGACGATACTCGCGGGAGGGGGTGGGGCCAACGTCCTGACTTTC
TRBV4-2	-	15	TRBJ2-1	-	CASSQDGGRYNEQFF	TGTGCCAGCAGCCAAGATGGGGGCCGGTACAATGAGCAGTTCTTC
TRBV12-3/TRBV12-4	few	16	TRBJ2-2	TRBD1	CASSLQGVGGTGELFF	TGTGCCAGCAGTCTGCAGGGGGTCGGAGGCACCGGGGAGCTGTTTTTT
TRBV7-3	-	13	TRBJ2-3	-	CANSLIATDTQYF	TGTGCCAACAGCTTAATCGCCACAGATACGCAGTATTTT
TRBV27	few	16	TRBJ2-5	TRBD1	CASSFNTGAAQETQYF	TGTGCCAGCAGTTTTAACACAGGGGCCGCCCAAGAGACCCAGTACTTC
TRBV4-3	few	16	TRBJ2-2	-	CASSQDRVGNTGELFF	TGCGCCAGCAGCCAAGATCGGGTCGGGAACACCGGGGAGCTGTTTTTT
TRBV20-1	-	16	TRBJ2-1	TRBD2	CSARGLAGLNYNEQFF	TGCAGTGCTAGGGGACTAGCGGGCCTGAACTACAATGAGCAGTTCTTC
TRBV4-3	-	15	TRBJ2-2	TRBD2	CASSRGGLATGELFF	TGCGCCAGCAGCCGAGGGGGACTAGCCACCGGGGAGCTGTTTTTT
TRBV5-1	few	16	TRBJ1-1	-	CASSLGGTGLVTEAFF	TGCGCCAGCAGCTTGGGGGGAACAGGGTTGGTCACTGAAGCTTTCTTT
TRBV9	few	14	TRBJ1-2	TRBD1	CASSGRTGSYGYTF	TGTGCCAGCAGCGGGAGGACAGGGAGTTATGGCTACACCTTC
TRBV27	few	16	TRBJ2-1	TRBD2	CASSLLVSGDGDEQFF	TGTGCCAGCAGTTTGCTGGTTAGCGGGGATGGGGATGAGCAGTTCTTC
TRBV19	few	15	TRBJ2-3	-	CARPNRGPSTDTQYF	TGTGCCAGGCCCAATCGGGGGCCTAGCACAGATACGCAGTATTTT
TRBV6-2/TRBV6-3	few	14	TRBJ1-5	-	CASRAPERNQPQHF	TGTGCCAGCAGGGCCCCAGAGAGGAATCAGCCCCAGCATTTT
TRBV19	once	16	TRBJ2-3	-	CASSIKDRLITDAQYF	TGTGCCAGTAGTATAAAGGACAGATTAATCACAGATGCGCAGTATTTT
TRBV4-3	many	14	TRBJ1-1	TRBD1	CASSQTQGATEAFF	TGCGCCAGCAGCCAAACTCAGGGGGCGACTGAAGCTTTCTTT
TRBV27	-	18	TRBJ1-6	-	CASSPIAVRSPGNSPLHF	TGTGCCAGCAGTCCCATAGCGGTTCGGTCACCGGGGAATTCACCCCTCCACTTT
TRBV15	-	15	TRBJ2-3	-	CATRDLAEITDTQYF	TGTGCCACCCGCGACTTAGCGGAAATCACAGATACGCAGTATTTT
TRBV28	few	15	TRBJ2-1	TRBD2	CASRTSGRAYNEQFF	TGTGCCAGCAGAACTAGCGGGAGGGCCTACAATGAGCAGTTCTTC
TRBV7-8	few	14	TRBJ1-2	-	CASSKGTGDYGYTF	TGTGCCAGCAGCAAGGGGACCGGGGACTATGGCTACACCTTC
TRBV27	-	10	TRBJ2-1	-	CASGDNEQSF	TGTGCCAGCGGCGACAATGAGCAGTCCTTC
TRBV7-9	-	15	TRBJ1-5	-	CASSSPGGDNQPQHF	TGTGCCAGCAGTTCCCCGGGAGGGGACAATCAGCCCCAGCATTTT
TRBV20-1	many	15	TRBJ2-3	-	CSARPTGRSQDTQYF	TGCAGTGCTAGGCCGACAGGGAGGTCTCAAGATACGCAGTATTTT
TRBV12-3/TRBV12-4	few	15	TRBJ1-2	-	CASSFRDVPNYGYTF	TGTGCCAGCAGTTTCCGGGACGTTCCTAACTATGGCTACACCTTC
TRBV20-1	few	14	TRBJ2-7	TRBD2	CSARMAGGPYEQYF	TGCAGTGCTAGAATGGCGGGGGGACCCTACGAGCAGTACTTC